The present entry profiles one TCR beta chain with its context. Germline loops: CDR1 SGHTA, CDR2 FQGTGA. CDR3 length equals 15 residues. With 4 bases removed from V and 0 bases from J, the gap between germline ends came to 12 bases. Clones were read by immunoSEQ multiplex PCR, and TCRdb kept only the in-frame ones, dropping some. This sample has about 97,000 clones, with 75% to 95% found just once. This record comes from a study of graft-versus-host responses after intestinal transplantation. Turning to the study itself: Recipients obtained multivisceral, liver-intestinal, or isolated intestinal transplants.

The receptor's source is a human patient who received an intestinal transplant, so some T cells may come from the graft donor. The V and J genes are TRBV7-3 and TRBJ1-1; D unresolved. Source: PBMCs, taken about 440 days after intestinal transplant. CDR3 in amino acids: CASSSYSGMNTEAFF. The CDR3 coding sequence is TGTGCCAGCAGCTCGTACTCGGGAATGAACACTGAAGCTTTCTTT. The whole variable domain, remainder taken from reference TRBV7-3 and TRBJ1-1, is GAGVSQTPSNKVTEKGKYVELRCDPISGHTALYWYRQSLGQGPEFLIYFQGTGAADDSGLPNDRFFAVRPEGSVSTLKIQRTERGDSAVYLCASSSYSGMNTEAFFGQGTRLTVV.